This T cell receptor beta chain was retrieved from a study of naive and memory T cell subsets. Findings and limits, study-wide: From naive to CM, EM and EMRA, diversity decreased and Gini increased. Naive repertoires, especially CD8, held a few larger clonotypes, possibly memory cells re-expressing CD45RA.

Concerning this clonotype: Its antigen is currently unknown.

Sequential positive selection took CD4 T cells first, then CD8 T cells. Both TRBC1 and TRBC2 were covered by a beta constant-region primer of two equimolar oligonucleotides. Nested alpha and beta constant-region primers with the SP2 primer drove four PCR rounds on ligated cDNA. TCRdb re-analysed the UMI-ligation and nested PCR reads in MiXCR, keeping a single row per CDR3 protein. The repertoire consists of roughly 150,000 distinct CDR3 sequences, with over 20% occurring once and the leading ten covering roughly 0.1%. The clonotype was recovered from a human donor in good health. The sequenced material came from naive CD4+ T cells from blood.

CDR3 nucleotides: TGTGCCAGCAGTCGTGGATGGCGGGACTATGGCTACACCTTC. This gives the protein CASSRGWRDYGYTF. This chain joins TRBV28 and TRBJ1-2; D unresolved. V was clipped by 5 bases and J by 3 bases, with 13 bases between them. The length of the CDR3 is 14 residues. From germline, CDR1 is MDHEN and CDR2 SYDVKM.